The 26 T cell receptor beta chains presented below share a single source sample, sequenced in a study of cytomegalovirus exposure and HLA in healthy donors. In the PCR, 60 Vbeta and 13 Jbeta primers were used. Using immunoSEQ multiplex PCR, the repertoire was profiled, and TCRdb retains in-frame clones only, with some absent. The sample holds fewer than 150,000 clones, around three quarters seen once. The sequenced sample was PBMCs. The source is a man aged 40-55 years in good health and CMV-seropositive.

The rearrangement joins TRBV29-1 to TRBJ1-1; 7 bases agree with TRBD1. The V gene end was trimmed by 6 bases and the J gene end by 1 base; junction bases not matched to a gene: 2. The CDR3 totals 12 residues. From germline, CDR1 is SQVTM and CDR2 ANQGSEA. CDR3 bases: TGCAGCGTACAGGGGCAGAACACTGAAGCTTTCTTT. Encoded protein: CSVQGQNTEAFF. The variable domain in full, with the rest retrieved from reference TRBV29-1 and TRBJ1-1, is SAVISQKPSRDICQRGTSLTIQCQVDSQVTMMFWYRQQPGQSLTLIATANQGSEATYESGFVIDKFPISRPNLTFSTLTVSNMSPEDSSIYLCSVQGQNTEAFFGQGTRLTVV.

The V gene is TRBV4-2, the J gene TRBJ2-1; D remains ambiguous. Germline loops: CDR1 LGHNA, CDR2 YNFKEQ. The CDR3 sequence is 12 residues long. Trimming took off 0 bases at V and 5 bases at J, with 2 bases between the two ends. The CDR3 DNA sequence: TGTGCCAGCAGCCAAGATAACAATGAGCAGTTCTTC. The encoded protein is CASSQDNNEQFF.

The J gene is TRBJ1-1, the V gene TRBV5-8; TRBD1 agrees at 9 bases. Germline trimming cut 2 bases from V and 5 bases from J; bases unmatched to any gene: 7. The germline V gene encodes CDR1 SGHTS and CDR2 YDEGEE. This CDR3 region has 15 residues. The CDR3 bases are TGTGCCAGCAGCTTAGGGGACAGGGCGTCGACTGAAGCTTTCTTT. Translation gives CASSLGDRASTEAFF.

The chain links TRBV5-6 to TRBJ1-1, with D perhaps matching TRBD1 (5 bases). The germline V gene encodes CDR1 SGHDT and CDR2 YYEEEE. Trimming took 0 bases from V and 8 from J, leaving 8 bases between them. CDR3 length equals 12 residues. Written as DNA, the CDR3 is TGTGCCAGCAGCTTGGAAGACAGAGAAGCTTTCTTT. The encoded protein is CASSLEDREAFF.

The chain has TRBV9 and TRBJ1-4, with 9 bases that match TRBD1. This CDR3 spans 14 amino acids. The J segment lost 5 bases and the V segment lost 7 bases, leaving 6 bases of the junction unmatched. Germline lookup yields CDR1 SGDLS and CDR2 YYNGEE. This chain's CDR3 is CASAQDRGNEKLFF. In nucleotides, the CDR3 is TGTGCCAGCGCTCAGGACAGGGGAAATGAAAAACTGTTTTTT.

The chain carries TRBV19 and TRBJ1-2; perhaps TRBD1 as D (5 bases). The V gene's germline CDR1 is LNHDA and CDR2 SQIVND (reference sequence). The V and J ends lost 7 bases and 8 bases respectively, with 17 bases between them. This CDR3 comprises 13 residues. The CDR3 sequence: CASKGAVALGYTF. CDR3 nucleotide sequence: TGTGCCAGTAAAGGGGCCGTGGCACTCGGCTACACCTTC.

V usage is TRBV7-8 and J usage is TRBJ2-7; 10 positions match TRBD1. This CDR3 has 17 amino acids. Trimming took 3 bases from V and 4 from J; bases not matched to a gene: 12. Germline-derived CDR1 and CDR2 are SGHVS and FQNEAQ. The CDR3 bases are TGTGCCAGCAGCTTCAGAAGAGGAGGGACAGGGGAGTACGAGCAGTACTTC. Translated: CASSFRRGGTGEYEQYF.

This clone was detected a few times. DNA of the CDR3: TGTGCCAGCAGCGTTGGACTAGCGGGAGGGCCCGGGGAGCTGTTTTTT. Translated: CASSVGLAGGPGELFF. The V and J genes are TRBV7-2 and TRBJ2-2; 15 nucleotides agree with TRBD2. CDR3 size: 16 residues. Trimming took 5 bases from V and 6 from J; bases not matched to a gene: 4. CDR1 and CDR2 from the germline V gene are SGHTA and FQGNSA. Drawing the rest from reference TRBV7-2 and TRBJ2-2, the complete variable domain is GAGVSQSPSNKVTEKGKDVELRCDPISGHTALYWYRQSLGQGLEFLIYFQGNSAPDKSGLPSDRFSAERTGGSVSTLTIQRTQQEDSAVYLCASSVGLAGGPGELFFGEGSRLTVL.

The DNA of the CDR3 is TGTGCCATCAGTGAGTCTTTGACAGGGCTTACCTACGAGCAGTACTTC. Its translation is CAISESLTGLTYEQYF. The chain employs TRBV10-3 and TRBJ2-7; 7 bases align to TRBD1. The CDR3 is 16 residues long. CDR1 is ENHRY and CDR2 is SYGVKD in the germline V gene. Trimming at V came to 0 bases and at J to 2 bases, leaving 7 bases not matched to a gene.

The sample holds a few counts of this clone. The V and J genes are TRBV28 and TRBJ2-5, with TRBD2 identical over 8 bases. CDR3 length: 14 amino acids. From germline, CDR1 is MDHEN and CDR2 SYDVKM. The V segment lost 4 bases and the J segment 5 bases; nucleotides outside the gene matches: 6. CDR3 amino acids: CASSYSGGGETQYF. DNA for the CDR3: TGTGCCAGCAGTTACAGCGGGGGAGGGGAGACCCAGTACTTC.

The chain links TRBV19 to TRBJ2-3, with 8 bases aligning to TRBD2. Germline V gene lookup returns CDR1 LNHDA and CDR2 SQIVND (reference sequence). The CDR3 totals 15 residues. The ends lost 5 bases at V and 1 base at J; junction bases unmatched: 5. This CDR3 is CASSAQTSGTDTQYF. For the CDR3, the DNA is TGTGCCAGTAGTGCACAGACTAGCGGCACAGATACGCAGTATTTT.

The chain carries TRBV18 and TRBJ2-1; D not resolved. Germline V gives CDR1 KGHSH, CDR2 LQKENI. Trimming removed 1 base from V and 7 bases from J, with 20 bases in between. This CDR3 has 17 residues. The CDR3: CASSPLLMLDGRNEQFF. Here the CDR3 DNA reads TGTGCCAGCTCACCACTTCTTATGCTAGACGGCCGGAATGAGCAGTTCTTC.

The gene calls are TRBV4-3 and TRBJ2-3, with 9 positions matching TRBD2. The V and J ends lost 1 base and 5 bases, in that order; junction bases with no gene match: 7. The CDR3 runs to 16 residues. Germline CDR1 and CDR2: LGHNA and YSLEER. The CDR3 is CASSQALMTSGDTQYF. In DNA, the CDR3 is TGCGCCAGCAGCCAAGCTCTGATGACTAGCGGAGATACGCAGTATTTT.

In this sample, this clone turned up a few times. The chain has TRBV19 and TRBJ2-2, with 7 bases that match TRBD1. The germline V gene encodes CDR1 LNHDA and CDR2 SQIVND (reference sequence). The CDR3 totals 18 residues. The trim removed 2 bases at V and 4 bases at J, leaving 13 bases unmatched. As DNA, the CDR3 is TGTGCCAGTAGTATACTCCGGACAGGTAGAATTAGCACCGGGGAGCTGTTTTTT. Translating it yields CASSILRTGRISTGELFF.

CDR3 nucleotides: TGCGCCAGCAGCCAAATGGGGCATGAGCAGTTCTTC. Protein: CASSQMGHEQFF. The rearrangement uses TRBV4-3 and TRBJ2-1, with D possibly matching TRBD1 (5 bases). The CDR3 is 12 amino acids. Deletions cut 2 bases from V and 8 bases from J, with 7 bases between. Germline values: CDR1 LGHNA, CDR2 YSLEER.

This clone appeared a few times. The CDR3 nucleotides are TGTGCCAGCAGTGATAAGTCCCTCCAGCAGCCCCAGCATTTT. Its translation: CASSDKSLQQPQHF. The rearrangement uses TRBV2 and TRBJ1-5; D is undetermined. CDR1 and CDR2 from the germline V gene are SNHLY and FYNNEI. CDR3 size: 14 residues. V was trimmed by 3 bases and J by 7 bases, leaving 13 bases between them.

This chain uses TRBV9 with TRBJ1-1; the match to TRBD1 covers 8 bases. The length of the CDR3 is 16 residues. Germline V gene sequence: CDR1 SGDLS, CDR2 YYNGEE. V gave up 3 bases and J gave up 1 base; unmatched junction bases: 8. The CDR3 loop is CASSGPGQGANTEAFF. The CDR3 region has the DNA TGTGCCAGCAGCGGCCCAGGACAGGGTGCGAACACTGAAGCTTTCTTT.

The chain uses TRBV19 and TRBJ1-6; no clear D gene. CDR1 is LNHDA, CDR2 SQIVND, per germline (reference sequence). CDR3 length: 18 amino acids. V lost 7 bases to trimming and J lost 4 bases, with 23 bases between them. The CDR3 region is CASTYGRVGGSYNSPLHF. The DNA of the CDR3 is TGTGCCAGTACTTATGGGAGGGTCGGAGGAAGTTATAATTCACCCCTCCACTTT.

The rearrangement joins TRBV6-1 to TRBJ1-2; 7 nucleotides align to TRBD1. Looked up from germline, CDR1 is MNHNS and CDR2 is SASEGT. The trim removed 1 base at V and 8 bases at J, leaving 7 bases unmatched. The CDR3 runs to 14 residues. CDR3 sequence reads: CASSEGQGTSGYTF. CDR3 nucleotides: TGTGCCAGCAGTGAAGGACAGGGAACGAGCGGCTACACCTTC.

The CDR3: CASREIGGEQYF. CDR3 DNA: TGTGCCAGCAGGGAAATAGGGGGCGAGCAGTACTTC. The chain has TRBV2 and TRBJ2-7; tentative D call: TRBD1 (6 bases). Germline-derived CDR1 and CDR2 are SNHLY and FYNNEI. Trimming stripped 6 bases from V and 6 bases from J, with 12 bases between. The CDR3 extends over 12 amino acids.

This clone was picked up one time. V gene TRBV4-3 combines with J gene TRBJ2-1; 7 bases are shared with TRBD1. The CDR3 extends over 15 amino acids. Germline values: CDR1 LGHNA, CDR2 YSLEER. Unmatched junction bases numbered 10, after V lost 4 bases and J lost 7 bases. The CDR3 protein is CASSLKQGVRNEQFF. For the CDR3, the DNA is TGCGCCAGCAGCCTAAAGCAGGGGGTCCGGAATGAGCAGTTCTTC.

This chain joins TRBV25-1 and TRBJ1-2; 11 positions agree with TRBD1. This CDR3 is 14 amino acids long. Germline V gene sequence: CDR1 MGHDK, CDR2 SYGVNS. J lost 8 bases, V lost 5 bases, and 7 bases had no gene match. The CDR3 reads CASSYGQGAGGYTF. The CDR3 DNA reads as TGTGCCAGCAGTTACGGACAGGGGGCTGGAGGCTACACCTTC.

The chain uses TRBV5-1 and TRBJ1-4; 11 bases are a match to TRBD1. With V trimmed by 0 bases and J by 7 bases, 8 bases remained unmatched. Germline CDR1 reads SGHRS; CDR2 reads YFSETQ. This CDR3 has 17 residues. The CDR3 sequence: CASSLGTRGQGGEKLFF. The CDR3 region has the DNA TGCGCCAGCAGCTTGGGAACGCGGGGACAGGGGGGTGAAAAACTGTTTTTT.

V gene TRBV14 combines with J gene TRBJ2-3, with 11 bases that match TRBD2. With 1 base clipped from V and 6 bases from J, the junction kept 9 bases outside the gene matches. Germline loops: CDR1 SGHDN, CDR2 FVKESK. CDR3 length: 17 residues. The CDR3 sequence: CASSQGVLAGAGDTQYF. DNA for the CDR3: TGTGCCAGCAGCCAAGGGGTACTAGCGGGGGCTGGTGATACGCAGTATTTT.

The chain is built from TRBV19 and TRBJ1-2, with D maybe TRBD1 (6 bases). Germline values: CDR1 LNHDA, CDR2 SQIVND (reference sequence). Trimming left V 5 bases short and J 8 bases short, with 15 bases between. The CDR3 length is 13 residues. The chain's CDR3 is CASSLGGRKGYTF. The DNA of the CDR3 is TGTGCCAGTAGTCTCGGGGGGCGTAAAGGCTACACCTTC.

This chain links TRBV6-1 with TRBJ1-2; D unresolved. Germline-derived CDR1 and CDR2 are MNHNS and SASEGT. With 7 bases removed from V and 3 bases from J, the gap between germline ends came to 12 bases. The CDR3 covers 13 residues. For the CDR3, the DNA is TGTGCCAGCACCTTTGGGAGCCACTATGGCTACACCTTC. This translates into CASTFGSHYGYTF.